The 7 T cell receptor beta chains listed next were all sequenced from one sample in a study of blood T cell repertoires in COVID-19. Clones were read by immunoSEQ multiplex PCR, and TCRdb kept only the in-frame ones, dropping some. The repertoire has approximately 69,000 clones, about 82% of them found once; the top ten carry 1.8%. The source material was peripheral blood. These receptor sequences come from a woman aged 60-75 years with acute or convalescent COVID-19.

The chain has TRBV20-1 and TRBJ1-6; D is unresolved. Germline CDR1 DFQATT, CDR2 SNEGSKA (reference sequence). Between the trimmed V and J ends, which lost 3 bases and 10 bases, there was a span of 16 bases. The CDR3 loop spans 14 amino acids. CDR3 nucleotide sequence: TGCAGTGCTAGTAAGAGTGAAAACCGCTCACCCCTCCACTTT. This encodes CSASKSENRSPLHF.

The V call is TRBV28, the J call TRBJ1-5; TRBD1 aligns across 8 bases. V shed 6 bases, J shed 2 bases, and the junction held 9 bases outside the gene matches. Germline CDR1 MDHEN, CDR2 SYDVKM. The CDR3 totals 16 residues. The CDR3 reads CASRSGQGGRNQPQHF. CDR3 nucleotides: TGTGCCAGCAGGTCCGGACAGGGCGGGCGCAATCAGCCCCAGCATTTT. Variable domain in full (rest from reference TRBV28 and TRBJ1-5): DVKVTQSSRYLVKRTGEKVFLECVQDMDHENMFWYRQDPGLGLRLIYFSYDVKMKEKGDIPEGYSVSREKKERFSLILESASTNQTSMYLCASRSGQGGRNQPQHFGDGTRLSIL.

The chain couples TRBV3-1 (or the pseudogene TRBV3-2) to TRBJ2-1; 10 bases align to TRBD2. Unmatched junction bases numbered 6, after V lost 4 bases and J lost 6 bases. The CDR3 has 15 residues. Germline-derived CDR1 and CDR2 are LGHDT and YNNKEL (reference sequence). CDR3 region: CASSRGLAPSNEQFF. For the CDR3, the DNA is TGTGCCAGCAGCCGGGGACTAGCGCCCTCCAATGAGCAGTTCTTC.

The chain carries TRBV4-1 and TRBJ1-2, with TRBD1 matching over 7 bases. Per the germline V gene, CDR1 is MGHRA and CDR2 is YSYEKL. The CDR3 extends over 13 amino acids. The J segment lost 5 bases and the V segment lost 3 bases, leaving 3 bases of the junction unmatched. The CDR3 sequence is CASSQGRGYGYTF. The CDR3 coding sequence is TGCGCCAGCAGCCAGGGCAGGGGGTATGGCTACACCTTC.

This rearrangement joins TRBV18 to TRBJ1-6; 9 bases fit TRBD1. V trimming: 2 bases; J trimming: 8 bases; junction bases outside the gene matches: 10. CDR1 KGHSH and CDR2 LQKENI come from the germline V gene. The CDR3 covers 17 residues. The CDR3 spells CASSPGDRAVVDSPLHF. CDR3 sequence (DNA): TGTGCCAGCTCACCAGGGGACAGGGCGGTAGTCGATTCACCCCTCCACTTT. Based on the CDR3 plus reference TRBV18 and TRBJ1-6, the full variable domain is NAGVMQNPRHLVRRRGQEARLRCSPMKGHSHVYWYRQLPEEGLKFMVYLQKENIIDESGMPKERFSAEFPKEGPSILRIQQVVRGDSAAYFCASSPGDRAVVDSPLHFGNGTRLTVT.

The genes are TRBV28 and TRBJ2-2; 10 bases are a match to TRBD2. V was pared by 9 bases and J by 7 bases, with 14 bases of the junction left unmatched. Germline CDR1 MDHEN, CDR2 SYDVKM. The CDR3 has 16 amino acids. In nucleotides, the CDR3 is TGTGCCAGTACTATAGGGCTAGCGGGAGCTAACGGGGAGCTGTTTTTT. This sequence encodes CASTIGLAGANGELFF.

Only one count was recorded for this clone. The same CDR3 also results from other DNA sequences found in this sample. This chain joins TRBV6-5 and TRBJ1-5, with D hard to call. V lost 6 bases to trimming and J lost 0 bases, with 6 bases between them. The CDR3 runs 13 residues. Germline V gives CDR1 MNHEY, CDR2 SVGAGI. The CDR3 nucleotides are TGTGCCAGCAGACTAGATAGCAATCAGCCCCAGCATTTT. This encodes CASRLDSNQPQHF.